The next 11 T cell receptor beta chains were all read from a single sample in a study of T cell responses to AZD1222 COVID-19 vaccine. Produced via immunoSEQ multiplex PCR; TCRdb's table is partial and in-frame only. The sample has some 130,000 clones, roughly 89% seen once. Sample: peripheral blood, taken on day 0 of AZD1222 vaccination. These receptors were collected from an adult in good health.

This clone was seen just once. The chain joins TRBV10-2 to TRBJ1-5, with 7 nucleotides matching TRBD1. Trimming at V came to 9 bases and at J to 2 bases, leaving 10 bases not matched to a gene. CDR3 length equals 15 residues. Germline lookup yields CDR1 WSHSY and CDR2 SAAADI. The DNA of the CDR3 is TGCGCCAGTAGGGACAGCCTATTCGGCAATCAGCCCCAGCATTTT. It codes for CASRDSLFGNQPQHF.

The chain recombines TRBV25-1 with TRBJ1-1; D perhaps matches TRBD1 (5 bases). CDR1 is MGHDK and CDR2 is SYGVNS in the germline V gene. Trimming took off 6 bases at V and 2 bases at J, with 10 bases between the two ends. The CDR3 spans 13 residues. CDR3 loop: CASRWGPNTEAFF. In nucleotides, the CDR3 is TGTGCCAGCAGGTGGGGCCCTAACACTGAAGCTTTCTTT.

V gene TRBV5-4 combines with J gene TRBJ2-1; 9 nucleotides line up with TRBD2. Trimming took 5 bases from V and 0 from J; bases not matched to a gene: 3. Germline CDR1 and CDR2: SGHNT and YYREEE (reference sequence). CDR3 size: 15 residues. The CDR3 here is CASRTSGASYNEQFF. The CDR3 bases are TGTGCCAGCAGGACTAGCGGTGCCTCCTACAATGAGCAGTTCTTC.

The V call is TRBV6-6, the J call TRBJ1-3; D ambiguous. In germline, CDR1 is MNHNY, CDR2 SVGAGI (reference sequence). This CDR3 contains 14 residues. The ends were cut back, 6 bases at V and 2 bases at J, with 11 bases in the middle. Written as DNA, the CDR3 is TGTGCCAGCAGCCAGACCGGCGCTGGAAACACCATATATTTT. The encoded protein is CASSQTGAGNTIYF.

The chain is built from TRBV5-4 and TRBJ1-1; no clear D gene. This CDR3 spans 16 amino acids. Trimming removed 3 bases at V and 4 bases at J, with 19 bases between. Germline V CDR1 and CDR2: SGHNT, YYREEE (reference sequence). CDR3 protein: CASSSGIGRPSTEAFF. The CDR3 DNA follows: TGTGCCAGCAGCTCCGGTATCGGGCGACCGAGCACTGAAGCTTTCTTT.

A word on this clone: Other DNA sequences within the sample encode an identical CDR3. This chain connects TRBV6-5 to TRBJ2-7; no reliable D call. The V and J ends lost 8 bases and 0 bases respectively, with 8 bases between them. The germline gives CDR1 MNHEY, CDR2 SVGAGI. This CDR3 comprises 12 residues. Here the CDR3 DNA reads TGTGCCAGCTCCCCCAGCTCCTACGAGCAGTACTTC. Encoded protein: CASSPSSYEQYF.

This clone was counted between two and nine times. This chain connects TRBV27 to TRBJ2-7; D could derive from TRBD1 or TRBD2 (5 bases each). V was cut by 7 bases and J by 7 bases, with 20 bases left in between. Germline CDR1 and CDR2: MNHEY and SMNVEV (reference sequence). The length of the CDR3 is 14 residues. The CDR3 DNA follows: TGTGCCAGCAAACTGGTGGCAGGGAGTGGTGAGCAGTACTTC. Residues: CASKLVAGSGEQYF.

CDR3: CASSSRGQIGNQPQHF. The CDR3 nucleotides read TGTGCCAGTAGTAGTAGAGGACAGATTGGCAATCAGCCCCAGCATTTT. V is TRBV19 and J is TRBJ1-5; D might be TRBD1 (6 bases). From germline, CDR1 is LNHDA and CDR2 SQIVND (reference sequence). The ends were cut back, 4 bases at V and 2 bases at J, with 15 bases in the middle. The CDR3 totals 16 residues.

The rearrangement joins TRBV28 to TRBJ1-5, with 7 bases identical to TRBD1. Germline V gene data show CDR1 as MDHEN and CDR2 as SYDVKM. The CDR3 extends over 18 amino acids. J gave up 2 bases and V 6 bases, and 16 bases lay outside the gene matches. CDR3 residues: CASSEFGGGGRGNQPQHF. The CDR3 nucleotides are TGTGCCAGCAGCGAGTTCGGGGGAGGGGGCCGGGGCAATCAGCCCCAGCATTTT.

The chain links TRBV7-2 to TRBJ1-1, with D tentatively TRBD1 (5 bases). V dropped 5 bases and J dropped 1 base, with 11 bases sitting between them. Germline V gene lookup returns CDR1 SGHTA and CDR2 FQGNSA. This CDR3 is built from 14 residues. CDR3 residues: CASSMGRENTEAFF. CDR3 coding DNA: TGTGCCAGCAGCATGGGACGAGAGAACACTGAAGCTTTCTTT.

The rearrangement links TRBV6-4 to TRBJ2-7; 8 nucleotides agree with TRBD2. The V segment lost 3 bases and the J segment 0 bases; nucleotides outside the gene matches: 4. The CDR3 has 15 amino acids. CDR1 is MRHNA and CDR2 is SNTAGT in the germline V gene. The CDR3: CASSEKSGSSYEQYF. In DNA, the CDR3 is TGTGCCAGCAGTGAAAAGAGCGGGAGCTCCTACGAGCAGTACTTC.